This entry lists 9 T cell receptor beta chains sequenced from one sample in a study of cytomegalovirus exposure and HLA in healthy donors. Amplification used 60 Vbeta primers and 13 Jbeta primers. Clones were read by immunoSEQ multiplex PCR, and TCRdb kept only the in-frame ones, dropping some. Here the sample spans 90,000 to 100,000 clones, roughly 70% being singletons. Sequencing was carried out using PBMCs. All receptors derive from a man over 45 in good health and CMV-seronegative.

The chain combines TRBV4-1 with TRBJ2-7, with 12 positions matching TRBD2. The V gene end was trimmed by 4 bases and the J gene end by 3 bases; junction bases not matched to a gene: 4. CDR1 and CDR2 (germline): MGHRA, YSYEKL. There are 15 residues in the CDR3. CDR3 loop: CASSPTSGRIYEQYF. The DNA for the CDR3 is TGCGCCAGCAGCCCGACTAGCGGGAGAATCTACGAGCAGTACTTC.

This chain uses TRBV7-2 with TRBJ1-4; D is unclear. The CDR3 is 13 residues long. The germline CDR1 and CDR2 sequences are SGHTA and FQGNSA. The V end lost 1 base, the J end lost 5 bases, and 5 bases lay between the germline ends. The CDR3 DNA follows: TGTGCCAGCAGCTTAGGGAGGAATGAAAAACTGTTTTTT. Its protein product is CASSLGRNEKLFF.

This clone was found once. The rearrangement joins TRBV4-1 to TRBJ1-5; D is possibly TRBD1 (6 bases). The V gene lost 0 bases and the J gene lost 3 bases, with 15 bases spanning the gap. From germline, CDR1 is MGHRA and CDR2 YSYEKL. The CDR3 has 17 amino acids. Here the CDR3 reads CASSQEGTTGPNQPQHF. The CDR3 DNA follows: TGCGCCAGCAGCCAAGAGGGAACGACAGGTCCCAATCAGCCCCAGCATTTT.

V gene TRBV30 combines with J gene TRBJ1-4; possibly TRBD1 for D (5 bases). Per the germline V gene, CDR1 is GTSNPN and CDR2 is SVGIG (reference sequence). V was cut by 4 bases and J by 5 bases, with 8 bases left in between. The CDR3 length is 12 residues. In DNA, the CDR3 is TGTGCCTGGACAGGGTGGAATGAAAAACTGTTTTTT. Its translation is CAWTGWNEKLFF. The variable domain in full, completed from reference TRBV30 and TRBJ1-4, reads SQTIHQWPATLVQPVGSPLSLECTVEGTSNPNLYWYRQAAGRGLQLLFYSVGIGQISSEVPQNLSASRPQDRQFILSSKKLLLSDSGFYLCAWTGWNEKLFFGSGTQLSVL.

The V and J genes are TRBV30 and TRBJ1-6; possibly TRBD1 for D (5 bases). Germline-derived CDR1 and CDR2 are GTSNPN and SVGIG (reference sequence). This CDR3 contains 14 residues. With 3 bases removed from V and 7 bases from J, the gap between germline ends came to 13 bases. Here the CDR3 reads CAWRRQSANSPLHF. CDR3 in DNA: TGTGCCTGGAGACGACAGTCGGCCAATTCACCCCTCCACTTT.

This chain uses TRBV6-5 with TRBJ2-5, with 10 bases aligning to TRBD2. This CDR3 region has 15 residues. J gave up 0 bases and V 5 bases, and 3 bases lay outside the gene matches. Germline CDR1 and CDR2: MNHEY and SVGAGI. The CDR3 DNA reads TGTGCCAGCAGTCCCGGGACTAGCGACCAAGAGACCCAGTACTTC. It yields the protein CASSPGTSDQETQYF.

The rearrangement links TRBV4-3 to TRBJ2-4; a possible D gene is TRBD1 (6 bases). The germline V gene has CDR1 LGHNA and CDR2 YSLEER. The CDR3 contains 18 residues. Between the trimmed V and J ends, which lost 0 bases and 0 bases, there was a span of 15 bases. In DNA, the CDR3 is TGCGCCAGCAGCCAAGAACAGGGACACGTCCTAGCCAAAAACATTCAGTACTTC. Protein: CASSQEQGHVLAKNIQYF.

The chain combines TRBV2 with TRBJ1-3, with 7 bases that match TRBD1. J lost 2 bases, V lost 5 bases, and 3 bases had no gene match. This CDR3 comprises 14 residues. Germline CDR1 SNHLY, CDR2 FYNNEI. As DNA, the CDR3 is TGTGCCAGCAGTTCGCAGGGGGCTGGAAACACCATATATTTT. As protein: CASSSQGAGNTIYF.

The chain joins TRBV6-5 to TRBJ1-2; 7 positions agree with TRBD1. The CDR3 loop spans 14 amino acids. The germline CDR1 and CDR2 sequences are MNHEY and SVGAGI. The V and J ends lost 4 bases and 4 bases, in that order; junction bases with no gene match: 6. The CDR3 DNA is TGTGCCAGCAGTTGGGGAGCAGGGGGCTATGGCTACACCTTC. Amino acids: CASSWGAGGYGYTF.